Shown below are 11 T cell receptor beta chains from a single sample sequenced in a study of cytomegalovirus exposure and HLA in healthy donors. Primers included in the PCR were 60 Vbeta and 13 Jbeta primers. TCRdb keeps only in-frame clones here, not all; method: immunoSEQ multiplex PCR. The table records approximately 140,000 clones, 73% of them present only once. Sequenced input: PBMCs. The receptors here all came from a human donor in good health.

V is TRBV2 and J is TRBJ2-7; 8 nucleotides align to TRBD2. Germline trimming cut 3 bases from V and 4 bases from J; bases unmatched to any gene: 5. Germline V CDR1 and CDR2: SNHLY, FYNNEI. There are 14 residues in the CDR3. The CDR3 reads CASSDGRGTYEQYF. The CDR3 nucleotides are TGTGCCAGCAGTGACGGGAGGGGGACTTACGAGCAGTACTTC.

This clone was found a few times. The rearrangement joins TRBV2 to TRBJ2-7, with 7 bases aligning to TRBD1. The CDR3 loop spans 13 amino acids. The germline V gene has CDR1 SNHLY and CDR2 FYNNEI. Trimming cost V 4 bases and J 4 bases; bases outside gene matches: 4. The CDR3 sequence: CASSVDRDYEQYF. CDR3 bases: TGTGCCAGCAGTGTCGACAGGGATTACGAGCAGTACTTC.

V gene TRBV7-9 combines with J gene TRBJ2-7, with no clear D. The CDR3 is 13 residues long. Germline-derived CDR1 and CDR2 are SEHNR and FQNEAQ (reference sequence). The CDR3, as DNA: TGTTCTTGCAGCTTATTGTCGGCCTACGAGCAGTACTTC. This gives the protein CSCSLLSAYEQYF.

This clone showed up just once. The V gene is TRBV27, the J gene TRBJ2-6; TRBD1 is a possible D gene (5 bases). The V end lost 2 bases, the J end lost 2 bases, and 13 bases lay between the germline ends. The V gene's germline CDR1 is MNHEY and CDR2 SMNVEV (reference sequence). The CDR3 is 17 amino acids. CDR3 coding DNA: TGTGCCAGCAGTTTACGTCCCCCGGACACTGGGGCCAACGTCCTGACTTTC. It codes for CASSLRPPDTGANVLTF.

The chain carries TRBV27 and TRBJ1-1; D possibly corresponds to TRBD1 (5 bases). Germline lookup yields CDR1 MNHEY and CDR2 SMNVEV (reference sequence). Trimming left V 11 bases short and J 5 bases short, with 12 bases between. The CDR3 is 11 amino acids. The CDR3 sequence is CAVWGRTEAFF. DNA of the CDR3: TGTGCCGTTTGGGGGAGGACTGAAGCTTTCTTT.

The chain recombines TRBV4-1 with TRBJ1-5; a possible D gene is TRBD1 (6 bases). V shed 1 base and J shed 9 bases, with 19 bases lying between them. Per the germline V gene, CDR1 is MGHRA and CDR2 is YSYEKL. The CDR3 totals 16 residues. In nucleotides, the CDR3 is TGCGCCAGCAGCCAAGGGATCGCGCGGGGGCTAAGGCCCCAGCATTTT. It encodes CASSQGIARGLRPQHF.

The CDR3 region is CASSMAGEKLFF. The CDR3 DNA is TGTGCCAGTAGTATGGCGGGTGAAAAACTGTTTTTT. The chain has TRBV19 and TRBJ1-4; D is unclear. The germline V gene encodes CDR1 LNHDA and CDR2 SQIVND (reference sequence). The CDR3 has 12 residues. The V and J ends lost 3 bases and 7 bases respectively, with 6 bases between them.

The chain couples TRBV28 to TRBJ1-2, with 7 bases identical to TRBD1. The CDR3 extends over 12 amino acids. V dropped 9 bases and J dropped 6; count of bases not matched to a gene: 7. The V gene's germline CDR1 is MDHEN and CDR2 SYDVKM. The CDR3 DNA is TGTGCCAGTCGGGCAGGGGGTGATGGCTACACCTTC. This encodes CASRAGGDGYTF.

DNA of the CDR3: TGTGCCATCAGTGAGTCGGTAGTCTACGAGCAGTACTTC. Translating gives CAISESVVYEQYF. The V gene is TRBV10-3, the J gene TRBJ2-7; D ambiguous. CDR3 length: 13 residues. The V end lost 0 bases, the J end lost 3 bases, and 6 bases lay between the germline ends. The germline CDR1 and CDR2 sequences are ENHRY and SYGVKD.

The rearrangement joins TRBV6-1 to TRBJ2-1; D may be TRBD1 (5 bases). This CDR3 is built from 14 residues. Germline CDR1 MNHNS, CDR2 SASEGT. V lost 4 bases, J lost 3 bases, and 10 bases lay in between. As DNA, the CDR3 is TGTGCCAGCAGTGCATCGACAGACTACAATGAGCAGTTCTTC. Translating it yields CASSASTDYNEQFF.

The rearrangement links TRBV27 to TRBJ2-3; D call uncertain. The germline CDR1 and CDR2 sequences are MNHEY and SMNVEV (reference sequence). Trimming removed 5 bases from V and 2 bases from J, with 8 bases in between. The CDR3 has 13 amino acids. CDR3 loop: CASSLSVTDTQYF. The CDR3 coding sequence is TGTGCCAGCAGTCTGAGTGTCACAGATACGCAGTATTTT.